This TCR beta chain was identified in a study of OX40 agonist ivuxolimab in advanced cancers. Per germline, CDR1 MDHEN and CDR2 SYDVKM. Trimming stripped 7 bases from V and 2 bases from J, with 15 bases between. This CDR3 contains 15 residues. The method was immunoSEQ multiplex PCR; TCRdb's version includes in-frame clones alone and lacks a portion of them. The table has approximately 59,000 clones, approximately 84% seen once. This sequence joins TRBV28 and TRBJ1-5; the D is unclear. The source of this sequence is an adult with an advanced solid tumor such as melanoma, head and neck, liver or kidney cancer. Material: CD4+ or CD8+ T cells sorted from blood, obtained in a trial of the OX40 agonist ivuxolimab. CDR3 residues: CASIEWAGRNQPQHF. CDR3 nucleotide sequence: TGTGCCAGCATCGAGTGGGCGGGCCGCAATCAGCCCCAGCATTTT. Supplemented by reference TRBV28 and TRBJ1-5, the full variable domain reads DVKVTQSSRYLVKRTGEKVFLECVQDMDHENMFWYRQDPGLGLRLIYFSYDVKMKEKGDIPEGYSVSREKKERFSLILESASTNQTSMYLCASIEWAGRNQPQHFGDGTRLSIL.